The entry below describes one TCR beta chain. Its cognate antigen is unknown. This entry comes from a study of post-analysis software for immune sequencing data. Turning to the study itself: Relapsing-remitting, secondary progressive and progressive-relapsing multiple sclerosis were all included among the disease courses. General observations from the study: Batch-matched samples strongly co-clustered by F measure. Elevated frequency relative to controls characterized roughly 5 TRBV segments in patients, TRBV5-6, TRBV5-1 and TRBV20-1 among them.

V shed 5 bases and J shed 2 bases, with 18 bases lying between them. This CDR3 region has 16 residues. TCR beta libraries were prepared from cDNA with unique molecular identifiers. When 1 to 10 million T cells were used, they gave approximately 450,000 cDNA molecules. Via MiXCR, TCRdb re-called the PCR reads, giving one row per CDR3 protein. The sample has roughly 800,000 distinct CDR3 sequences; roughly 30% are singletons. This receptor was taken from a girl between 5 and 17 years old with multiple sclerosis. V is TRBV12-3 or TRBV12-4 and J is TRBJ1-2; D ambiguous. Sequenced: blood. CDR3 sequence: CASSPGGAVENYGYTF. CDR3 DNA sequence: TGTGCCAGCAGTCCCGGTGGCGCCGTGGAAAACTATGGCTACACCTTC.